The source of this T cell receptor beta chain is a study of T-cell memory formation after mild COVID-19 (dated by TCRdb to the early 2020s). Concerning the study at large: TCR sequence clusters from the two donors were found to be largely donor specific. The cohort comprised two young, previously healthy adult volunteers, one female and one male. In a couple of donors, T-cell clones that expanded and contracted after mild COVID-19 were tracked by sequencing TCRalpha and TCRbeta repertoires over time.

This sample was sequenced with an Illumina NovaSeq 6000. TCRalpha and TCRbeta cDNA libraries were built by 5'RACE with constant-segment primers, adding sample barcodes and unique molecular identifiers. Trizol reagent was used to extract RNA from every sample. Library amplification was performed in two PCR steps, and a second sample barcode and Illumina TruSeq adapters were introduced in the second step. The libraries were sequenced on an Illumina NovaSeq using 2 x 150 bp paired-end reads. Per the original workflow: The reads were demultiplexed and collapsed into UMI-guided consensus sequences using migec v1.2.7. With mixcr v2.1.11, UMI consensuses were aligned to TRA and TRB V and J templates and assembled into clonotypes. A clonotype was counted as expanded or contracted only if both edgeR and NoisET called the change significant, with noise models trained on biological replicates. For edgeR calls, the cutoffs were a false discovery rate-adjusted p below 0.01 and a log2 fold-change threshold of 1. As an exploratory analysis of dynamics, PCA with hierarchical clustering was applied to max-normalized trajectories of the 1000 most abundant clonotypes. Separately sequenced CD4+ and CD8+ repertoires were used to assign the CD4 or CD8 phenotype of responding clones. TCRdb reprocessed the public reads (quality trimming at Q25 with fastp, clone calling with MiXCR) and kept in-frame beta chains. Each entry merges the rows of one CDR3 protein and shows their most common DNA and genes. The V and J calls, along with clone size, are taken from TCRdb and not from the paper's own processing. The sample contains about 180,000 distinct CDR3 sequences, approximately 17% of them found a single time. 3% to 4.5% of the sample lies in the top ten.

V lost 4 bases and J lost 3 bases, and the count of bases not matched to a germline gene is 9. Looking up the germline V gene yields CDR1 SGHTA and CDR2 FQGNSA. The CDR3 contains 16 residues, cysteine and phenylalanine counted. Left in the record is the CDR3 DNA by itself, 48 bases read in frame from the first base. General findings and caveats noted by the study authors: Clones that contracted from day 15 to 85 showed balanced CD4/CD8 phenotypes, whereas a second wave of clones that expanded from day 15 to 37 leaned towards CD4+. SARS-CoV-2 specificity was not confirmed for the second-wave clones peaking on day 37. Some responding clones were detected in pre-infection memory, which suggested that pre-existing cross-reactive memory T cells had joined the SARS-CoV-2 response. The study covered only a couple of mild cases, and larger cohorts including severe cases with pre-infection samples were considered necessary. Contracting CD4+ clones were found mainly in CM and EM memory subsets, while CD8+ clones were enriched in EMRA.

About this clonotype itself: This receptor's antigen is unknown. No clone much larger than this one lies a single base away; base qualities are absent.

PBMCs were isolated by Ficoll-Paque density gradient centrifugation. The source is a man aged 18 to 35 who had mild COVID-19 (a few samples of this study predate the infection). The sample titles of this study are shuffled in the database, so cell type and time point are left out; the donor was told from shared clones. The chain joins TRBV7-2 to TRBJ2-5, and 9 junctional nucleotides match TRBD2. Sequenced material: PBMCs or a T cell subset sorted from them (not recorded which). The CDR3 has the sequence CASSWSPAGGEETQYF. The nucleotides read TGTGCCAGCAGCTGGAGTCCGGCGGGGGGGGAAGAGACCCAGTACTTC.